The T cell receptor beta chain under discussion was sequenced for a study of neoadjuvant anti-PD-1 for oral cavity cancer (dated by TCRdb to the early 2020s). General notes on the study: Patients mostly received three to four biweekly doses of nivolumab at 3 mg/kg before curative-intent surgical resection. For patients who did not progress, a fourth nivolumab dose was given around day 43, followed by definitive surgical resection on days 50-56. Patients with complete response, partial response or stable disease by RECIST 1.1 were defined as responders, whereas patients with progression were defined as non-responders. There were more than 10 patients in the parent correlative cohort, and the response rate was over 25%. Overall study outcomes, separate from this receptor: Greater tumor shrinkage correlated with larger post-treatment sizes of preexisting intratumoral clones, which suggests that expansion of preexisting clones contributed to response. A higher pretreatment blood Treg/Th17 ratio correlated with both higher pretreatment blood TCRbeta clonality and lower post-treatment tumor TCRbeta clonality. Only a few patients per response group were included in the TCR analyses, and the authors called for validation in larger cohorts.

The time point label of this sample denotes: after neoadjuvant nivolumab, at surgical resection. The patients had newly diagnosed stage II-IVA oral cavity squamous cell carcinoma and had not received any prior systemic or radiation treatment. The cohort was composed of patients with HPV-negative, locally advanced oral cavity squamous cell carcinoma. The samples were obtained from a longitudinal correlative study of a single-arm phase II trial testing neoadjuvant nivolumab in oral cavity squamous cell carcinoma. Subject-matched pre- and post-treatment PBMCs and tumors from three responders and three non-responders were subjected to genomic DNA-based TCRbeta sequencing. Genomic DNA was isolated from tumor tissue using the Maxwell RSC DNA from Tissue kit. For survey sequencing, tumor libraries mostly used 4 to 6 ug of input genomic DNA, with two replicates for each sample. TCRbeta libraries were prepared with the immunoSEQ hsTCRbeta kit according to the manufacturer's instructions. Sequencing of the completed libraries took place using an Illumina NovaSeq 6000 S4 flow cell after they had been pooled to roughly 2.8 nM. In the authors' own workflow: Raw data preprocessing and quality control were performed with the immunoSEQ Analyzer. The analysis was limited to productive rearrangements, and each clonotype was defined by a unique CDR3 amino acid sequence. Repertoire clonality was estimated as the Gini-Simpson index, which was computed with the R package tcR. Gini indices were compared with Student's t test, and associations with tumor size change were assessed by Pearson correlation. The immuneACCESS repertoire file appears here via TCRdb, limited to in-frame rearrangements. These files lack a portion of the clones; in checked studies, under half of the deficit traces to unresolved V genes, and the cause of the others is not known. The V and J calls and clone size come from that table; D and trimming were worked out from the DNA. The sample table shows about 37,000 clones, and over 30% are seen once. The biggest ten clones account for more than 15% of the sample.

This clone was observed a few times. The target of this receptor is not known. Within one base of it there is no much larger clone, and no base qualities were kept. The CDR3, cysteine through phenylalanine, is 15 amino acids long. Of the read, only the CDR3 DNA is kept; its 45 bases are in frame from base 1. The germline V gene gives CDR1 as SNHLY and CDR2 as FYNNEI. V gives up 6 bases and J gives up 1 base, and the segment between their germline ends measures 15 bases. The chain joins TRBV2 to TRBJ2-5, and possibly TRBD2, on 5 matching bases. This TCR was sampled from a person aged 40 to 85 with oral cavity squamous cell carcinoma. The starting material was tumor tissue, obtained after nivolumab (anti-PD-1) treatment. The bases read TGTGCCAGCAGAGGACTCGATGGGGTCCAAGAGACCCAGTACTTC. Its protein product is CASRGLDGVQETQYF.